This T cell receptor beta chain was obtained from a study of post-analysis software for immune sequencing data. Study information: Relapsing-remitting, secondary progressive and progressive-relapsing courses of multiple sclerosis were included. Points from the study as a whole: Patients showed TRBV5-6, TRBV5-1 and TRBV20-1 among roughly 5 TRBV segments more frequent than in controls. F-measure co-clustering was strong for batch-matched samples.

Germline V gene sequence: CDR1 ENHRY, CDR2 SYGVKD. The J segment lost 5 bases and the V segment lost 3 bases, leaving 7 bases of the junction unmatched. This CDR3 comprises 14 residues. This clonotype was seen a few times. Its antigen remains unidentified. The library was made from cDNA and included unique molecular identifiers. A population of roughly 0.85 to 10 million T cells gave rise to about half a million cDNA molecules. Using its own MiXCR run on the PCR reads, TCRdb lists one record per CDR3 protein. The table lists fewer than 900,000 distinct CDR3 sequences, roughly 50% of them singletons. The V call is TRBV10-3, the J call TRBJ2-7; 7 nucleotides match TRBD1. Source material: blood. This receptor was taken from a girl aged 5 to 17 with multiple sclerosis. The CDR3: CAISDPDREHEQYF. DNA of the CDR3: TGTGCCATCAGTGACCCAGACAGGGAGCACGAGCAGTACTTC.